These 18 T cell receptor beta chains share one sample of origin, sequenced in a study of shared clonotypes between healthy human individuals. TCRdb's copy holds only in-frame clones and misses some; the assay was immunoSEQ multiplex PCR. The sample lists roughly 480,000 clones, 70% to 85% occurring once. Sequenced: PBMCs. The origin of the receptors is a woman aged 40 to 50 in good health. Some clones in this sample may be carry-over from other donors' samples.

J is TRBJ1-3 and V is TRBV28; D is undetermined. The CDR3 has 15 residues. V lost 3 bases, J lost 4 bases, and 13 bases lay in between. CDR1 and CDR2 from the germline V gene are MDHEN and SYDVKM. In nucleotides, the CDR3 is TGTGCCAGCAGTTTCCGGACGGCTCGCGGAAACACCATATATTTT. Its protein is CASSFRTARGNTIYF.

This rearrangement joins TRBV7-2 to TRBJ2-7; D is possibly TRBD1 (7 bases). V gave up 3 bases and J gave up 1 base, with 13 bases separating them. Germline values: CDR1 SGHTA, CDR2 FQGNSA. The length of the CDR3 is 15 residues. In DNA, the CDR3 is TGTGCCAGCAGCTTGGGGGGACAGCGTTCCTACGAGCAGTACTTC. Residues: CASSLGGQRSYEQYF.

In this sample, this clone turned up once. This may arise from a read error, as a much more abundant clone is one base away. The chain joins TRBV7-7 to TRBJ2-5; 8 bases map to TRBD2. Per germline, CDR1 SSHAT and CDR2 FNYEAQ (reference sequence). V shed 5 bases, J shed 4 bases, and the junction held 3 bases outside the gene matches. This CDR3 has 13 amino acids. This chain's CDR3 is CASSPTSGETQYF. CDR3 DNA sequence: TGTGCCAGCAGCCCTACTAGCGGAGAGACCCAGTACTTC.

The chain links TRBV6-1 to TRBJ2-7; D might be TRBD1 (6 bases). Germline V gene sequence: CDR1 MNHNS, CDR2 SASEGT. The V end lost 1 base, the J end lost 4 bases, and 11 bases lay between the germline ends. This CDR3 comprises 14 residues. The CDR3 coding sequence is TGTGCCAGCAGTGAAGTTCTCACAGGGTACGAGCAGTACTTC. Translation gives CASSEVLTGYEQYF.

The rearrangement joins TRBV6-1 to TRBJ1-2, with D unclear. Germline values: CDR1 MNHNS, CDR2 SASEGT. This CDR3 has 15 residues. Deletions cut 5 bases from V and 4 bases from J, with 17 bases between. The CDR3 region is CASSLGLTDFYGYTF. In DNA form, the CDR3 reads TGTGCCAGCAGTCTAGGCCTGACGGATTTCTATGGCTACACCTTC.

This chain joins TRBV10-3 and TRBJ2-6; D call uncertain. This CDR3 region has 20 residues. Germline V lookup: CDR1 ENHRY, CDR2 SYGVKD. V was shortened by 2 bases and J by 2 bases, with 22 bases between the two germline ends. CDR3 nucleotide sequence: TGTGCCATCAGTGAGCGGCCACTTTCCCACCCCCTGCCTGGGGCCAACGTCCTGACTTTC. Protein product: CAISERPLSHPLPGANVLTF.

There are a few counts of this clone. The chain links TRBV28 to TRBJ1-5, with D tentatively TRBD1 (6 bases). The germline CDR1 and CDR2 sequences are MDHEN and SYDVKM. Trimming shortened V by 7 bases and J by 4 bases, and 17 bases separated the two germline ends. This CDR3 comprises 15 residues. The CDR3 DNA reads TGTGCCAGCAAAAAGCCGGACAGCCAGAATCAGCCCCAGCATTTT. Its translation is CASKKPDSQNQPQHF.

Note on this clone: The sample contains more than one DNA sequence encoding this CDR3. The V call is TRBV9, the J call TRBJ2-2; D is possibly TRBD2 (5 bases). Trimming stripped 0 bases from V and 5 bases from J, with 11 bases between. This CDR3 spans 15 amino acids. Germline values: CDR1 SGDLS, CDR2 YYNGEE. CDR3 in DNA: TGTGCCAGCAGCGTAGCCGAGGGTCTGACCGGGGAGCTGTTTTTT. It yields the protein CASSVAEGLTGELFF.

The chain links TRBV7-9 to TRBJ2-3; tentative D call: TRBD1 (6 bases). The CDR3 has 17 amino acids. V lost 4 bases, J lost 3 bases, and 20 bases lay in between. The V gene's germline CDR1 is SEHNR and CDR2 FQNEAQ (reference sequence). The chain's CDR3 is CASSSDRPPTLTDTQYF. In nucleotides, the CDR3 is TGTGCCAGCAGCTCCGACAGGCCGCCGACCTTGACAGATACGCAGTATTTT.

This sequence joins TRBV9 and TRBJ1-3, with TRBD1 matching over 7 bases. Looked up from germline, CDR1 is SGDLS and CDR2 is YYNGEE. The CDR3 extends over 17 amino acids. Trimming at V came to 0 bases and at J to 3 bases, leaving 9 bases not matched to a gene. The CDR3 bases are TGTGCCAGCAGCGTAGACGCCGGACAGGTTGGTGGAAACACCATATATTTT. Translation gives CASSVDAGQVGGNTIYF.

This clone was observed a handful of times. In DNA, the CDR3 is TGTGCCAGCAGTGTAGACAGGTGGATGAACACTGAAGCTTTCTTT. It encodes CASSVDRWMNTEAFF. V gene TRBV27 combines with J gene TRBJ1-1, with D possibly TRBD1 on 6 matching bases. The V and J ends lost 5 bases and 0 bases respectively, with 13 bases between them. CDR3 length: 15 amino acids. CDR1 is MNHEY, CDR2 SMNVEV, per germline (reference sequence).

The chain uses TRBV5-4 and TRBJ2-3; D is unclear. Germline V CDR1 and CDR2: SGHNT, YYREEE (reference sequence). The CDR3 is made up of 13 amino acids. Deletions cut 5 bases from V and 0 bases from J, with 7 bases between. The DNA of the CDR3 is TGTGCCAGCAGACCTGCGAGCACAGATACGCAGTATTTT. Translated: CASRPASTDTQYF.

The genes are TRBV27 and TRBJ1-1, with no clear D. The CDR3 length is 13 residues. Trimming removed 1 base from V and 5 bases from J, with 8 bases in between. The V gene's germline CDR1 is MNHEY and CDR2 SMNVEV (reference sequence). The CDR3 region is CASSLWSGTEAFF. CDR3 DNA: TGTGCCAGCAGTTTATGGTCGGGGACTGAAGCTTTCTTT.

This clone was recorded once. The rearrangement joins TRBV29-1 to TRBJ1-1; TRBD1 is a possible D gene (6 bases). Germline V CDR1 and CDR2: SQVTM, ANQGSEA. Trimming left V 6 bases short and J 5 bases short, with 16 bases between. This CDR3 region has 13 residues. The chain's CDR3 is CSVALRGLTEAFF. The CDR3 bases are TGCAGCGTGGCCCTCAGGGGTTTGACTGAAGCTTTCTTT.

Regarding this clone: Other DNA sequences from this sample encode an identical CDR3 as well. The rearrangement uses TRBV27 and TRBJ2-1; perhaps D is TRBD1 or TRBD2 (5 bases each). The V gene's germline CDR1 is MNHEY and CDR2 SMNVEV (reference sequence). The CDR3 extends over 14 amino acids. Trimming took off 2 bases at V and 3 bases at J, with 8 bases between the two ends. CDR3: CASSLGGSYNEQFF. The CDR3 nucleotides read TGTGCCAGCAGTTTAGGGGGAAGCTACAATGAGCAGTTCTTC.

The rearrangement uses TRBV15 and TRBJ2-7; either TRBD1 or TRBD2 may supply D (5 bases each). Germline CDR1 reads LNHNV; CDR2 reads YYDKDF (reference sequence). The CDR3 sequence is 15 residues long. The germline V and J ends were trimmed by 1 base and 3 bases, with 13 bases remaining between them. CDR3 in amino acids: CATSRGGTGSYEQYF. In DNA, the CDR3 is TGTGCCACCAGCAGAGGGGGGACGGGAAGCTACGAGCAGTACTTC.

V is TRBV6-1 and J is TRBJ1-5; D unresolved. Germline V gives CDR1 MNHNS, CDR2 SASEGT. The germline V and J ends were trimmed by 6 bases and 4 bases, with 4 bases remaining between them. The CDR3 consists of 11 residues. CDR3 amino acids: CASSRNQPQHF. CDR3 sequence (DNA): TGTGCCAGCAGCCGGAATCAGCCCCAGCATTTT.

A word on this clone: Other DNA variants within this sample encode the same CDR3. The CDR3 is CASSPRSRGTAEQYF. CDR3 DNA sequence: TGTGCCAGTAGTCCCCGCTCCCGGGGCACCGCCGAGCAGTACTTC. V usage is TRBV28 and J usage is TRBJ2-7; tentatively, D is TRBD1 or TRBD2 (5 bases each). The CDR3 extends over 15 amino acids. CDR1 is MDHEN, CDR2 SYDVKM, per germline. V lost 9 bases to trimming and J lost 6 bases, with 24 bases between them.